Listed below are T cell receptor beta chains from one sample, sequenced in a study of spatial heterogeneity in lung cancer. TCRdb analysed the 5' RACE reads with MiXCR anew, one entry per CDR3 protein. The sample shows approximately 40,000 distinct CDR3 sequences, around 6.8% of them seen only once. The sample here was PBMCs, taken at surgery. All receptors come from a female donor with early-stage non-small cell lung cancer. CDR3s include the opening cysteine and the closing phenylalanine or tryptophan. A D gene is named only where the DNA matches it firmly. Clone size, where shown, is once, few, many, or a class for clones that have expanded.

>TRBJ2-7|TRBV9|TRBD2|many
CASSRSPGGTSEQYF
TGTGCCAGCAGCCGCTCCCCGGGCGGGACTAGCGAGCAGTACTTC
>TRBJ2-3|TRBV11-2|TRBD1|many
CASSWDRATDTQYF
TGTGCCAGCAGCTGGGACAGGGCCACAGATACGCAGTATTTT
>TRBJ2-3|TRBV6-5|TRBD1|many
CASSYWFPGQGYTDTQYF
TGTGCCAGCAGTTACTGGTTCCCGGGACAGGGGTACACAGATACGCAGTATTTT
>TRBJ2-3|TRBV5-6|.|.
CASSGAGGTDTQYF
TGTGCCAGCAGCGGGGCCGGAGGGACAGATACGCAGTATTTT
>TRBJ1-3|TRBV5-1|.|many
CASSYSGNTIYF
TGCGCCAGCAGCTACTCTGGAAACACCATATATTTT
>TRBJ1-5|TRBV20-1|.|.
CSARGSNQPQHF
TGCAGTGCTAGAGGAAGCAATCAGCCCCAGCATTTT
>TRBJ1-5|TRBV4-3|.|few
CASSLGRQDPQHF
TGCGCCAGCAGCCTGGGGCGTCAGGATCCCCAGCATTTT
>TRBJ2-5|TRBV18|.|few
CASSPGIGQRKTQYF
TGTGCCAGCTCACCTGGGATTGGACAGAGAAAGACCCAGTACTTC
>TRBJ1-1|TRBV6-2/TRBV6-3|.|many
CASKGDNTEAFF
TGTGCCAGCAAGGGAGACAACACTGAAGCTTTCTTT
>TRBJ1-6|TRBV5-1|TRBD1|few
CASSLGQGMLGQSPLHF
TGCGCCAGCAGCTTGGGACAGGGGATGCTTGGACAATCACCCCTCCACTTT
>TRBJ1-1|TRBV28|.|.
CASSSREGTTPNTEAFF
TGTGCCAGCAGTTCTAGGGAAGGGACGACCCCGAACACTGAAGCTTTCTTT
>TRBJ1-2|TRBV12-3/TRBV12-4|.|many
CASSRGQQGYGYTF
TGTGCCAGCAGCCGTGGACAGCAGGGCTATGGCTACACCTTC
>TRBJ2-1|TRBV3-1|TRBD2|few
CASSQAGTSDYNEQFF
TGTGCCAGCAGCCAAGCCGGGACTAGCGACTACAATGAGCAGTTCTTC
>TRBJ2-7|TRBV6-1|TRBD2|.
CASSDTGQRGSYEQYF
TGTGCCAGCAGTGACACCGGACAGCGGGGGTCCTACGAGCAGTACTTC